This TCR beta chain was found in a study of T cells in localized non-small cell lung cancer. Whole-study results and caveats: Appearances in adjacent lung were noted for a median approximately 61 of the top 100 tumor clones.

CDR1 and CDR2 from the germline V gene are GTSNPN and SVGIG (reference sequence). Trimming left V 2 bases short and J 7 bases short, with 11 bases between. This CDR3 contains 12 residues. With regard to this clone: The antigen remains unidentified.

TCRdb's table, derived via immunoSEQ multiplex PCR, lists solely in-frame clones and lacks some. The sample consists of about 77,000 clones, 85% to 90% of them appearing once. V usage is TRBV30 and J usage is TRBJ1-2; D perhaps matches TRBD1 (6 bases). The sequences come from peripheral blood, collected before any cancer treatment. This TCR came from a woman aged 40 to 75 with stage I squamous cell lung carcinoma. DNA of the CDR3: TGTGCCTGGAGTTATGGGACATTTGGCTACACCTTC. Translating gives CAWSYGTFGYTF.